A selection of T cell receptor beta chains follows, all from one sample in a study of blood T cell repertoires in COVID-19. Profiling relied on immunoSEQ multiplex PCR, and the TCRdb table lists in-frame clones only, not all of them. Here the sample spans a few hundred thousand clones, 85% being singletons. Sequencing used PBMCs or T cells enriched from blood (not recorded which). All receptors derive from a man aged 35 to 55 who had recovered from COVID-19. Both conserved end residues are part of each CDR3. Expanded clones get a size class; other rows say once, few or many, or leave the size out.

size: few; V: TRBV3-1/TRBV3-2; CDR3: CASSQEVSRGAFF
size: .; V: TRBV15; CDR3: CATSRAVGGNQPQHF
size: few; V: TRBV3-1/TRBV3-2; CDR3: CASSQDLAEAYEQYF
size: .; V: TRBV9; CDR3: CASSATSGSGDTQYF
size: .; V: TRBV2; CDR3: CASTMTEIYGYTF
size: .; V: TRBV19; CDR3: CASSISASTEAFF
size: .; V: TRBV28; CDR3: CASRDGTGVGELFF
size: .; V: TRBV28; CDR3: CASSLRRRDRGLYEQYF
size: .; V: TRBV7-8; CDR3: CASSLEAPGGRAEQFF
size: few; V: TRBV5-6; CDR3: CASSFRAGGEKLFF
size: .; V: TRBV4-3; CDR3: CASSQDGEGRYGTEAFF
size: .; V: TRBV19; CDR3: CASSTGTGTIGELFF
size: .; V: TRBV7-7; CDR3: CASSLNGGSDTQYF
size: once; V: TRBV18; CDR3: CASSPEALINEKLFF
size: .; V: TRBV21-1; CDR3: CASSKGCGPILQETQYF
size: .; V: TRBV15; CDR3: CATTHTGLAGGKTKNIQYF
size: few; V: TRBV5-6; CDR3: CASSWRSSGRAYEQYF
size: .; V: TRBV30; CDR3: CAWSIQGAHEKLFF
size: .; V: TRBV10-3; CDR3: CATLEGQNYEQYF
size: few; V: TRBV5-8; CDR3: CASSYGLAALNTGELFF
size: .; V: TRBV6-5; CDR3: CASSYSGGRNNEQFF
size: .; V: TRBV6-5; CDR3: CASSYRQGADEKLFF
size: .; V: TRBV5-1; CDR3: CASSIGQGPYEQYF
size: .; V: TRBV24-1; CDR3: CATSEPGTGPNQPQHF
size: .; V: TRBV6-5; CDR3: CASSYLYEQYF
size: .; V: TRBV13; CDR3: CASSMDRDYEQYF
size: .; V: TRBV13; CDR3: CASSSGTGSPYEQYF
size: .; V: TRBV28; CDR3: CASTIGLINSPLHF
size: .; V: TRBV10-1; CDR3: CASRRKDRAKELFF
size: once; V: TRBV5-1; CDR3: CASSDGTGVGTEAFF
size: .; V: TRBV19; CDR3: CASSGDRGSYGYTF
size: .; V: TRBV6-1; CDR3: CASSEGSAATDTQYF
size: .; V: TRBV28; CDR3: CASTRRGGGQPQHF
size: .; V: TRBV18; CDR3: CASSKNDGTGSSYEQYF
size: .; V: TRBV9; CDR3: CASSVAVGSSYEQYF
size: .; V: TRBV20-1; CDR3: CSASYTYEQYF